The rows below give T cell receptor beta chains drawn from one sample of a study of T cell responses to AZD1222 COVID-19 vaccine. Assay used: immunoSEQ multiplex PCR; TCRdb lists only in-frame clones, some missing. The table has approximately 100,000 clones, roughly 92% seen once. The sample was peripheral blood, taken on day 0 of AZD1222 vaccination. These receptors were collected from an adult in good health. Both conserved end residues are trimmed from each CDR3.

V: TRBV4-2; J: TRBJ1-1; CDR3: ASSQGDGRNTEAF
V: TRBV19; J: TRBJ2-7; CDR3: ASTSFSTGGLYEQY
V: TRBV6-5; J: TRBJ2-7; CDR3: ASSYSNIPEQY
V: TRBV11-3; J: TRBJ2-2; CDR3: ASSYGTVNTGELF
V: TRBV7-2; J: TRBJ1-4; CDR3: ASSLGTGKYEKLF
V: TRBV19; J: TRBJ1-2; CDR3: ATKQGPNYGYT
V: TRBV6-1; J: TRBJ2-7; CDR3: ASSEGYRVTTYEQY
V: TRBV11-2; J: TRBJ2-3; CDR3: ASSLEDTQY
V: TRBV6-5; J: TRBJ1-5; CDR3: ASSLIPGQYQPQH
V: TRBV25-1; J: TRBJ1-2; CDR3: ASSGGGVGYT
V: TRBV7-2; J: TRBJ2-7; CDR3: ASSLGGGSSYEQY
V: TRBV15; J: TRBJ1-1; CDR3: ATSTTQGEGTEAF
V: TRBV7-2; J: TRBJ1-2; CDR3: ASSSTGGKGYGYT
V: TRBV12-3/TRBV12-4; J: TRBJ2-5; CDR3: ASSLRISETQY
V: TRBV12-3/TRBV12-4; J: TRBJ2-7; CDR3: ASSGTDYEQY
V: TRBV7-9; J: TRBJ1-5; CDR3: ASSLARGGGRARNQPQH
V: TRBV3-1/TRBV3-2; J: TRBJ1-4; CDR3: ASSDRPGNEKLF
V: TRBV7-3; J: TRBJ2-3; CDR3: ASSFSTGDTQY
V: TRBV5-1; J: TRBJ2-5; CDR3: ASSNLWAQY
V: TRBV7-9; J: TRBJ1-1; CDR3: ASREGNTEAF
V: TRBV7-9; J: TRBJ1-1; CDR3: ASSADGGRSF
V: TRBV6-2/TRBV6-3; J: TRBJ2-7; CDR3: ASSSTTGGRYEQY
V: TRBV30; J: TRBJ1-2; CDR3: AWSVGGIGDGYT
V: TRBV11-2; J: TRBJ2-7; CDR3: ASSLDSRAYEQY
V: TRBV6-5; J: TRBJ2-6; CDR3: ASSSDSSGANVLT
V: TRBV11-3; J: TRBJ1-2; CDR3: ASSPTEF
V: TRBV2; J: TRBJ1-1; CDR3: ASSEARQGADEAF